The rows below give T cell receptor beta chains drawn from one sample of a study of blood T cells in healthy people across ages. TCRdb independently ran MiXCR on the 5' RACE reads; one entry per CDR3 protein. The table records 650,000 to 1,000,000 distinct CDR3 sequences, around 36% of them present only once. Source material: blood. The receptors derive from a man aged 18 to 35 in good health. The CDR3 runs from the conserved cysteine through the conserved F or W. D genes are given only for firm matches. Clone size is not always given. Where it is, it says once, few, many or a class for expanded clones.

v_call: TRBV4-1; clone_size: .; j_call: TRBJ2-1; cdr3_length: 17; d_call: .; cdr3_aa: CASSRFRSFRYYNEQFF; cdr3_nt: TGCGCCAGCAGCCGTTTTCGCAGCTTTCGCTACTACAATGAGCAGTTCTTC
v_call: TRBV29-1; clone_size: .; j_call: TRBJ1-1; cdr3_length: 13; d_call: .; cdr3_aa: CSVVTGQNTRAFF; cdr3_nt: TGCAGCGTTGTTACCGGCCAAAATACCAGAGCTTTCTTT
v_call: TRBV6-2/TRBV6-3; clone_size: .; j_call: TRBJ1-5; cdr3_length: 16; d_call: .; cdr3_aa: CAGGLGQTLFNQPQHF; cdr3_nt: TGTGCCGGCGGCTTGGGTCAGACGCTTTTCAATCAGCCCCAGCATTTT
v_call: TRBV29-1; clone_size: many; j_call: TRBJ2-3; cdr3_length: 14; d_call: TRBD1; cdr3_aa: CSVDAGQGTDTQYF; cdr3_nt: TGCAGCGTCGACGCTGGACAGGGAACAGATACGCAGTATTTT
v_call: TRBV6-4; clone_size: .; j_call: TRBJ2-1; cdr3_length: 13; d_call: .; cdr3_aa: CASSDNEGHEQFF; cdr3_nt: TGTGCCAGCAGTGACAATGAAGGGCATGAGCAGTTCTTC
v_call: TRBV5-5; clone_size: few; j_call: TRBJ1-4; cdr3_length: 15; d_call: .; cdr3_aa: CASSRAALYNEKLFF; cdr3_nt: TGTGCCAGCAGCCGGGCAGCCCTCTACAATGAAAAACTGTTTTTT
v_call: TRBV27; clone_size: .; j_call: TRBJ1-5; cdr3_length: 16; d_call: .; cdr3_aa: CASSVASGGSNQPQHF; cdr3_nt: TGTGCCAGCAGTGTTGCCTCCGGGGGTAGCAATCAGCCCCAGCATTTT
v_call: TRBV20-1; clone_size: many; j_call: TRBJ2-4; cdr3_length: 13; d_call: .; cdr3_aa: CSAPGMAKNIQYF; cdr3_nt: TGCAGTGCTCCTGGGATGGCCAAAAACATTCAGTACTTC
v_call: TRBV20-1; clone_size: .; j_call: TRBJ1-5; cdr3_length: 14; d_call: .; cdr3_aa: CSAHYTNSNQPQHF; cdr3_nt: TGCAGTGCTCACTACACAAATAGCAATCAGCCCCAGCATTTT
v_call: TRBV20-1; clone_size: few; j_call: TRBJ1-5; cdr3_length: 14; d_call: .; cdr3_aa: CSVSGLSRNQPQHF; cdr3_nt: TGCAGTGTTAGCGGGCTATCTCGCAATCAGCCCCAGCATTTT
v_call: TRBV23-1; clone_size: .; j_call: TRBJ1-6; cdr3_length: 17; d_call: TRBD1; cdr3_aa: CASGQRDRGSYNSPLHF; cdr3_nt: TGCGCCAGCGGTCAAAGGGACAGGGGCTCCTATAATTCACCCCTCCACTTT
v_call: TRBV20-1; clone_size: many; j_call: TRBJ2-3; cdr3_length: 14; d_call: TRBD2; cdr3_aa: CSARDSGGTDTQYF; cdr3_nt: TGCAGTGCTAGAGATAGCGGGGGGACAGATACGCAGTATTTT
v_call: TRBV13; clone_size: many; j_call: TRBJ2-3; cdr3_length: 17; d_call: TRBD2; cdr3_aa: CASSPDGGLAGQDTQYF; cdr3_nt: TGTGCCAGCAGCCCGGACGGGGGACTAGCGGGTCAGGATACGCAGTATTTT
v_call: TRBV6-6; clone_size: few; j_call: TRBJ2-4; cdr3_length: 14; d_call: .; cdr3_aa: CASSYEGLQNIQYF; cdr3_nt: TGTGCCAGCAGTTACGAGGGACTTCAAAACATTCAGTACTTC
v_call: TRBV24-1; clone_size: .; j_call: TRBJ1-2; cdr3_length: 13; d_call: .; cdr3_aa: CATSNVQDYGYTF; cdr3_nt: TGTGCCACCAGTAACGTTCAAGACTATGGCTACACCTTC
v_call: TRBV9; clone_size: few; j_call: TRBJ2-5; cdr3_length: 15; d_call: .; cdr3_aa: CASSVVGGLRETQYF; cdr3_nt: TGTGCCAGCAGCGTAGTCGGGGGCCTTAGGGAGACCCAGTACTTC
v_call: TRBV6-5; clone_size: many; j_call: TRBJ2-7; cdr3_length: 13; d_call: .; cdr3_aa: CASLDPGGGEQYF; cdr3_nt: TGTGCCAGCCTCGATCCCGGGGGCGGGGAGCAGTACTTC
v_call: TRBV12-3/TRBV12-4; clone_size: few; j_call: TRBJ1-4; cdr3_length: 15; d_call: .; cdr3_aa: CASSKDGSLNEKLFF; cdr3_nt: TGTGCCAGCAGCAAGGACGGATCCTTGAATGAAAAACTGTTTTTT
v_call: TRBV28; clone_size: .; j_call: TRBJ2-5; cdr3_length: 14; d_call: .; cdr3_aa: CASSPWGHNNEQYF; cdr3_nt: TGTGCCAGCAGTCCTTGGGGTCATAATAATGAGCAGTACTTC
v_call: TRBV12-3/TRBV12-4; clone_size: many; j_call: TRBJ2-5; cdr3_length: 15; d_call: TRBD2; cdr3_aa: CASNARGLAGETQYF; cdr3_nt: TGTGCCAGCAATGCCCGAGGACTAGCGGGGGAGACCCAGTACTTC
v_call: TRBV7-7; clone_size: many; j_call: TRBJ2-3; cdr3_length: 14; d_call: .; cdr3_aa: CASSHGTGTDTQYF; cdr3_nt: TGTGCTAGCAGCCACGGGACGGGGACAGATACGCAGTATTTT
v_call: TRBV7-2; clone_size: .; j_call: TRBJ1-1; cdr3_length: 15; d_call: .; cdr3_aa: CASSLSTQWNTEAFF; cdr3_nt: TGTGCCAGCAGCTTAAGTACACAGTGGAACACTGAAGCTTTCTTT
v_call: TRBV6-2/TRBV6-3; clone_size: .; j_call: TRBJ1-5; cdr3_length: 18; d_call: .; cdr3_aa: CASSYSKGQGYSNQPQHF; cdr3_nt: TGTGCCAGCAGTTACTCGAAAGGCCAGGGGTATAGCAATCAGCCCCAGCATTTT
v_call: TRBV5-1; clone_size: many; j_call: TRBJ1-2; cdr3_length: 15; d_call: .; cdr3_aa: CASSLETGGSYGYTF; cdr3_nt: TGCGCCAGCAGCTTGGAGACGGGAGGAAGCTATGGCTACACCTTC
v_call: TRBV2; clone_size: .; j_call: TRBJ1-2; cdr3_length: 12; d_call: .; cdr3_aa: CASSLIDYGYTF; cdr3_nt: TGTGCCAGCAGTTTGATTGACTATGGCTACACCTTC
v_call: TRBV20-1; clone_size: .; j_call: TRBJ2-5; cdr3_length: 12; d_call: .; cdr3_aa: CSATGVRETQYF; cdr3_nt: TGCAGTGCTACCGGAGTCCGAGAGACCCAGTACTTC
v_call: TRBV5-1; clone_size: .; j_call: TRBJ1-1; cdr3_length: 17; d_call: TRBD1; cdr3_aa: CASSLRPGQGEVTEAFF; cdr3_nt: TGCGCCAGCAGCCTAAGGCCGGGACAGGGGGAGGTCACTGAAGCTTTCTTT
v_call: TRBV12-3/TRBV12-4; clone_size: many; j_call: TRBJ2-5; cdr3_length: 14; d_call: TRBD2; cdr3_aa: CASSLGGAGETQYF; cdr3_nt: TGTGCCAGCAGTCTCGGGGGGGCCGGAGAGACCCAGTACTTC
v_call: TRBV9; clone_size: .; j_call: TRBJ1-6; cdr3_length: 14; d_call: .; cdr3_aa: CASSVDSVVGPLHF; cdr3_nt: TGTGCCAGCAGCGTAGACTCGGTGGTAGGACCCCTCCACTTT
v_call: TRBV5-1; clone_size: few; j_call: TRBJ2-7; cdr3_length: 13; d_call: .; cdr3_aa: CASSSGPNYEQYF; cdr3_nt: TGCGCCAGCAGCTCGGGGCCTAACTACGAGCAGTACTTC
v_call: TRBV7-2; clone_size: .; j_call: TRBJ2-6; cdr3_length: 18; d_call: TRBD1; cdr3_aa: CASSLGPTGMAGANVLTF; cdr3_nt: TGTGCCAGCAGCTTAGGGCCGACAGGGATGGCTGGGGCCAACGTCCTGACTTTC
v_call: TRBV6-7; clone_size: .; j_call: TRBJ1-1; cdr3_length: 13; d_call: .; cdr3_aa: CASSYPLNTEAFF; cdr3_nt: TGTGCCAGCAGTTACCCCTTGAACACTGAAGCTTTCTTT
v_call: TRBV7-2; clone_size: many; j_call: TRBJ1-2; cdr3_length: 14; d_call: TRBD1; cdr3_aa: CASSLGTGSYGYTF; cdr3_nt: TGTGCCAGCAGCTTAGGGACAGGGAGCTATGGCTACACCTTC
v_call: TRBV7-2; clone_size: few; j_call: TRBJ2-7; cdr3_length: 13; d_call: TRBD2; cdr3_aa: CASSLRTSSEQYF; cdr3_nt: TGTGCCAGCAGCCTTCGGACTAGCAGCGAGCAGTACTTC
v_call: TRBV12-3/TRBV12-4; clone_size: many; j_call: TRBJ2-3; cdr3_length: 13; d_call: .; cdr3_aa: CASKGSSTDTQYF; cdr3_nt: TGTGCCAGCAAAGGGTCGAGCACAGATACGCAGTATTTT
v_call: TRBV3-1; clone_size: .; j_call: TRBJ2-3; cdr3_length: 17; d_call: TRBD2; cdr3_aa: CASSQHGTSGRADTQYF; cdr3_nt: TGTGCCAGCAGCCAGCATGGGACTAGCGGGAGAGCAGATACGCAGTATTTT
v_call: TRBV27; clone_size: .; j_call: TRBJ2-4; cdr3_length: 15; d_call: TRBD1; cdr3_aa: CASSFYRGTKNIQYF; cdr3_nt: TGTGCCAGCAGTTTTTACAGGGGGACAAAAAACATTCAGTACTTC
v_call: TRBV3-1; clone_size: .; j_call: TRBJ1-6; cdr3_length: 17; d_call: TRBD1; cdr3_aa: CASSQTRDRGFNSPLHF; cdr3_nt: TGTGCCAGCAGCCAAACCCGGGACAGGGGTTTTAATTCACCCCTCCACTTT
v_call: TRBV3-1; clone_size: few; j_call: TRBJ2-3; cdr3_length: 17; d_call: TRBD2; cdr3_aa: CASSQDWLAGTTDTQYF; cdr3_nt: TGTGCCAGCAGCCAAGATTGGCTAGCGGGGACCACAGATACGCAGTATTTT
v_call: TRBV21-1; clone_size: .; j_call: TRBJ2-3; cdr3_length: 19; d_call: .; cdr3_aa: CASSPYHHHSGQGKDTQYF; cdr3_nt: TGTGCCAGCAGCCCATACCATCATCACTCGGGACAGGGTAAAGATACGCAGTATTTT
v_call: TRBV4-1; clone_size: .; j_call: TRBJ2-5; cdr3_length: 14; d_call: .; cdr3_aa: CASSPPPYQETQYF; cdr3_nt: TGCGCCAGCAGCCCTCCCCCCTACCAAGAGACCCAGTACTTC
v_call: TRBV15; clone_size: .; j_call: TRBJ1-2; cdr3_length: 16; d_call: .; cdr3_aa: CATSGRGLTGDYGYTF; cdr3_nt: TGTGCCACCAGCGGGAGGGGCCTTACTGGTGACTATGGCTACACCTTC
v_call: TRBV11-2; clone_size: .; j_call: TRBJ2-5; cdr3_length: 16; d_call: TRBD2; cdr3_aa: CASSLVPGLASGTQYF; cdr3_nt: TGTGCCAGCAGCTTAGTACCGGGACTAGCTAGCGGGACCCAGTACTTC
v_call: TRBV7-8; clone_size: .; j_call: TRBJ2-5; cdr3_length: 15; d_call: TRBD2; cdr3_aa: CASSPWGGPQKTQYF; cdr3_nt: TGTGCCAGCAGCCCGTGGGGGGGACCGCAGAAGACCCAGTACTTC
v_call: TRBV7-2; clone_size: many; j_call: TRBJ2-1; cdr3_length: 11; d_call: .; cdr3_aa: CASTPENEQFF; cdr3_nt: TGTGCCAGCACCCCAGAGAATGAGCAGTTCTTC
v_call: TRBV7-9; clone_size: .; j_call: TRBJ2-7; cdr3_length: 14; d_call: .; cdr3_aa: CASSLAGDVYEQYF; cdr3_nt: TGTGCCAGCAGCTTAGCCGGGGATGTCTACGAGCAGTACTTC
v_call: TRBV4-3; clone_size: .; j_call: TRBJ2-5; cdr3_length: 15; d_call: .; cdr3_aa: CASSQVSGGPETQYF; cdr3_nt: TGCGCCAGCAGCCAAGTATCCGGGGGCCCAGAGACCCAGTACTTC
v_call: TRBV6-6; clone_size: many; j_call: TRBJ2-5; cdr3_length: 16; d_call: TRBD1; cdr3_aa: CASSYSRTGVQETQYF; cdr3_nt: TGTGCCAGCAGTTACTCCCGGACAGGCGTCCAAGAGACCCAGTACTTC
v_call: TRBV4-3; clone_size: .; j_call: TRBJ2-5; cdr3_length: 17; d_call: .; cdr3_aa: CASSQDPPSSLQETQYF; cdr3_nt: TGCGCCAGCAGCCAAGATCCCCCTAGCAGCCTACAAGAGACCCAGTACTTC
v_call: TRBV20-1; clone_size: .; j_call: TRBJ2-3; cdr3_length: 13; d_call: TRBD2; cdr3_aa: CSAHPGLADTQYF; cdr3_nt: TGCAGTGCGCACCCGGGACTAGCGGATACGCAGTATTTT
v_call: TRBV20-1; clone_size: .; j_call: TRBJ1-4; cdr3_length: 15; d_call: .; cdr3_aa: CSARDWASEGEKLFF; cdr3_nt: TGCAGTGCTAGAGATTGGGCCTCTGAGGGAGAAAAACTGTTTTTT
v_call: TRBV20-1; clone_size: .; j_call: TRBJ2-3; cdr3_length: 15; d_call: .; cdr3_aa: CSAMRGTDALNTQYF; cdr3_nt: TGCAGTGCTATGAGGGGGACCGATGCACTAAATACGCAGTATTTT